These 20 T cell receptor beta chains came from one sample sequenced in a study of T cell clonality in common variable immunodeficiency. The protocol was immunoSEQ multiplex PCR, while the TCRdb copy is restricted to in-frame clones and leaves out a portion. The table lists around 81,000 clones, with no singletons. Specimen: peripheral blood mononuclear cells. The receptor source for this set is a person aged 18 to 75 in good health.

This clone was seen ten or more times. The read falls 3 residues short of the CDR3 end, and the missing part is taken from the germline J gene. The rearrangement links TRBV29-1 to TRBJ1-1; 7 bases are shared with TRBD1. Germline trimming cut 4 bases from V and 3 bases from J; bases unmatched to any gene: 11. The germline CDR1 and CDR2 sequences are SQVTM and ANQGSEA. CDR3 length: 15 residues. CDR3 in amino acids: CSVVLADRLYTEAFF. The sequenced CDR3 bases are TGCAGCGTTGTTTTGGCGGACAGGCTTTACACTGAA.

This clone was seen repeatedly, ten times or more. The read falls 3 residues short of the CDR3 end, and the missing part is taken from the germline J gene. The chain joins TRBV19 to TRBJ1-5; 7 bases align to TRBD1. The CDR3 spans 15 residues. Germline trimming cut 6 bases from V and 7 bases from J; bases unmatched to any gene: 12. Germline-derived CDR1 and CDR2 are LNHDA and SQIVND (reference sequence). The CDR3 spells CASRLDRLGFQPQHF. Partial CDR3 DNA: TGTGCCAGTAGACTGGACAGGCTCGGATTCCAGCCC. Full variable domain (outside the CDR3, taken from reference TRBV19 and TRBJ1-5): DGGITQSPKYLFRKEGQNVTLSCEQNLNHDAMYWYRQDPGQGLRLIYYSQIVNDFQKGDIAEGYSVSREKKESFPLTVTSAQKNPTAFYLCASRLDRLGFQPQHFGDGTRLSIL.

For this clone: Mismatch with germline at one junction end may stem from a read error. The CDR3 loop is CSSSFQGGTEAFF. The CDR3 DNA, read in part, is TGTTCCAGCAGCTTCCAAGGGGGCACTGAA. The rearrangement joins TRBV7-3 to TRBJ1-1; D may be TRBD1 (6 bases). Coverage ceases 3 residues before the CDR3 finishes, and the germline J gene fills in the end. Germline lookup yields CDR1 SGHTA and CDR2 FQGTGA. The CDR3 totals 13 residues.

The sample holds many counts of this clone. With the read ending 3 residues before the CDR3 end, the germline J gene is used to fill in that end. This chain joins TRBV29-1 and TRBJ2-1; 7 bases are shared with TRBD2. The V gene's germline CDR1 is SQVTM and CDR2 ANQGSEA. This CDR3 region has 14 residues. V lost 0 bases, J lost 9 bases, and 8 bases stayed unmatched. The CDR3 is CSVEDQNAGVEQFF. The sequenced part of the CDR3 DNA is TGCAGCGTTGAAGACCAAAATGCGGGAGTTGAG.

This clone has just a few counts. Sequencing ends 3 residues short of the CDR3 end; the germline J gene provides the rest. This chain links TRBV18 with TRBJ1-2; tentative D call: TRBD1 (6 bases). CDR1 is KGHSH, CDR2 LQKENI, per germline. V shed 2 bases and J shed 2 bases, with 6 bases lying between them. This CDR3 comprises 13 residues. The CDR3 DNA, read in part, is TGTGCCAGCTCACCAGGGACAAACTATGGC. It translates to CASSPGTNYG. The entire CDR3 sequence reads CASSPGTNYGYTF.

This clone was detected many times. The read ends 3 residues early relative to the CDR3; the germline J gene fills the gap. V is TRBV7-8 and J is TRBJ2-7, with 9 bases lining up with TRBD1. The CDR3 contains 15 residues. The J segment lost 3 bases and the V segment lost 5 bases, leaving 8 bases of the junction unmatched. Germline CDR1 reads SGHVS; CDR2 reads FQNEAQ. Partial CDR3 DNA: TGTGCCAGCAGCCCGCGGGGGACAGGGCTCTACGAG. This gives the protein CASSPRGTGLYE. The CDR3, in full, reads CASSPRGTGLYEQYF.

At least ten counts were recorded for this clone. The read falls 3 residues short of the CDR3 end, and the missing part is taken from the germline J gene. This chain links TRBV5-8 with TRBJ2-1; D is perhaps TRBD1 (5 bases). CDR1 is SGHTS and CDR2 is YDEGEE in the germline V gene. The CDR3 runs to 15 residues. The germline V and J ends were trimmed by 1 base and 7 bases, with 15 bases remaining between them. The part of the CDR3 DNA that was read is TGTGCCAGCAGCTTGCAAGGGGAAGCAATGAATGAG. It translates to CASSLQGEAMNE. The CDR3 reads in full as CASSLQGEAMNEQFF.

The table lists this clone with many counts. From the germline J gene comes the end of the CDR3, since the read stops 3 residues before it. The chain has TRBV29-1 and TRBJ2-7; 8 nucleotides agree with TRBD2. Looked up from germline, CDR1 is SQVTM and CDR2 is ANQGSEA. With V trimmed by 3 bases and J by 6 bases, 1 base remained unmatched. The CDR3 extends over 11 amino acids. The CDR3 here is CSVDLAGEQYF. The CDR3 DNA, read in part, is TGCAGCGTTGACCTAGCGGGCGAG.

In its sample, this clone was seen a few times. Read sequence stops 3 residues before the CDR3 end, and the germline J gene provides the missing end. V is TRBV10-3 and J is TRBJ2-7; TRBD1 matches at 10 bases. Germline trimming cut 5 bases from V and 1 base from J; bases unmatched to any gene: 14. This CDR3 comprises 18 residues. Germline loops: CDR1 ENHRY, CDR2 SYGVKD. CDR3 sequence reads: CAISLEGQGFGWSYEQYF. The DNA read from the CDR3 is TGTGCCATCAGTTTGGAGGGACAGGGGTTCGGATGGTCCTACGAG.

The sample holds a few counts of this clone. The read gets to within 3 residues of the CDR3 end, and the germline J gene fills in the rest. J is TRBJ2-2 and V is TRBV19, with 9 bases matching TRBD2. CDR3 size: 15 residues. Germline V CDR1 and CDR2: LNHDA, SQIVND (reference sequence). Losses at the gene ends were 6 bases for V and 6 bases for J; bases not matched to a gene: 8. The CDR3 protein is CASRFSSGSSGELFF. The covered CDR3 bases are TGTGCCAGTAGATTTAGTAGCGGGAGTTCCGGGGAG.

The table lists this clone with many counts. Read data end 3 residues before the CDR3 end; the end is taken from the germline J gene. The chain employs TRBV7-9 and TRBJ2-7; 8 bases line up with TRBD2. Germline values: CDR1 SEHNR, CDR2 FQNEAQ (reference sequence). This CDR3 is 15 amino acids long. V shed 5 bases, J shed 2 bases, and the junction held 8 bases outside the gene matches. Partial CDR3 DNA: TGTGCCAGCAGCGGAGCTATAGCGGGGCCCTACGAG. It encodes CASSGAIAGPYE. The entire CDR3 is CASSGAIAGPYEQYF.

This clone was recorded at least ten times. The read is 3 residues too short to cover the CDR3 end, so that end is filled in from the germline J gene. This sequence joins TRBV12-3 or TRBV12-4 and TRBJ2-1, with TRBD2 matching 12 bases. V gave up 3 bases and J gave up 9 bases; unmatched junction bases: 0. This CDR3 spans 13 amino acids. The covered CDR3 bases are TGTGCCAGCAGTTTGACTAGCGGGAGTGAG. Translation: CASSLTSGSE. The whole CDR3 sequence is CASSLTSGSEQFF.

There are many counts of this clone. The DNA read from the CDR3 is TGTGCCAGCGACTCGTTCTCCTACAATGAG. Translating gives CASDSFSYNE. The full-length CDR3 reads as CASDSFSYNEQFF. The chain has TRBV6-2 or TRBV6-3 and TRBJ2-1; D uncertain. The observed sequence ends 3 residues before the CDR3 terminus, with the missing tail filled in from the germline J gene. The CDR3 has 13 amino acids. V lost 8 bases and J lost 0, with 8 bases in between. The germline V gene has CDR1 MNHEY and CDR2 SVGEGT.

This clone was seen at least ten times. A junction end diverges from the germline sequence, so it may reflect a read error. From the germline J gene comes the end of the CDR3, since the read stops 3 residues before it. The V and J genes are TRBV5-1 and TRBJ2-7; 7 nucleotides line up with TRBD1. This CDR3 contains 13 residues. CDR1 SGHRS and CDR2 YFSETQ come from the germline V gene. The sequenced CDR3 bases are TGCGCCACCAGCCGGGACAGTTCGTACGAG. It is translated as CATSRDSSYE. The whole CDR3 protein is CATSRDSSYEQYF.

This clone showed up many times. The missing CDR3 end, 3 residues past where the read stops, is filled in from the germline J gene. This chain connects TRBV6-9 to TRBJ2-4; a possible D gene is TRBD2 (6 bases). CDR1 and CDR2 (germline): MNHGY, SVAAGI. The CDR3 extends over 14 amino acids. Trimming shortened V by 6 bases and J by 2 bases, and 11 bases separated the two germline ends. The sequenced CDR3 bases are TGTGCCAGCAGGGGACTCGCCCCCAAAAACATT. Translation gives CASRGLAPKNI. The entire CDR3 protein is CASRGLAPKNIQYF.

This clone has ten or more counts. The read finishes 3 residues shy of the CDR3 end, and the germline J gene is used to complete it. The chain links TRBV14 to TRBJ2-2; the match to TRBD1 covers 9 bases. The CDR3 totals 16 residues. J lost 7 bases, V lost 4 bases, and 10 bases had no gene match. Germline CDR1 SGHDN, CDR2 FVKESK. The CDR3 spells CASSPFTGGPRGELFF. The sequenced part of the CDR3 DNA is TGTGCCAGCAGCCCCTTCACAGGGGGCCCACGCGGGGAG.

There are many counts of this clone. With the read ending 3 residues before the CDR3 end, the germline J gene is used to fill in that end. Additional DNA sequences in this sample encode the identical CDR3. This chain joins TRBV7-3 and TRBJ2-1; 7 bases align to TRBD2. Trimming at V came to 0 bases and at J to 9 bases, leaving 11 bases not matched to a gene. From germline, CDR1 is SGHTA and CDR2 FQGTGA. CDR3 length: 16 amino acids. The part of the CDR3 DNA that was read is TGTGCCAGCAGCTTAACGGGCGGGAGTAGGAGGGCTGAG. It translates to CASSLTGGSRRAE. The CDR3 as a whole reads CASSLTGGSRRAEQFF.

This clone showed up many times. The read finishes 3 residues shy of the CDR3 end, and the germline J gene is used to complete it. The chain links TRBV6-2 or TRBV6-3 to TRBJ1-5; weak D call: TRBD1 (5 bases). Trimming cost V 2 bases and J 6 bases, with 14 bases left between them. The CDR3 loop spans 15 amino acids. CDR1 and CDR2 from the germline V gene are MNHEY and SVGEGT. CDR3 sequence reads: CASSYEAREGQPQHF. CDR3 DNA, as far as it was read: TGTGCCAGCAGTTACGAGGCCAGGGAGGGTCAGCCC.

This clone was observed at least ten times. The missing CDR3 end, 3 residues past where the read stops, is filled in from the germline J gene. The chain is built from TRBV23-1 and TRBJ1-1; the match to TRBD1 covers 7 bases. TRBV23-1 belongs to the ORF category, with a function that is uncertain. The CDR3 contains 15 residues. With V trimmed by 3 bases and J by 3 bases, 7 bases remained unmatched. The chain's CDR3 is CASSHNDRAYTEAFF. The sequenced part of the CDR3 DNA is TGCGCCAGCAGTCACAACGACAGGGCTTACACTGAA.

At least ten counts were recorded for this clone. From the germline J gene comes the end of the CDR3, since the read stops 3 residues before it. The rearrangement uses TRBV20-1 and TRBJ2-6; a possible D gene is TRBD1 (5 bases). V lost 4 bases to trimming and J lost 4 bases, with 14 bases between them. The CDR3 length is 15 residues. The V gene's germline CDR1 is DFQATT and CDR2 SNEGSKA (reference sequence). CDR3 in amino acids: CSAKDTPRGANVLTF. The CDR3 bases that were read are TGCAGTGCTAAGGACACCCCGCGGGGGGCCAACGTC.